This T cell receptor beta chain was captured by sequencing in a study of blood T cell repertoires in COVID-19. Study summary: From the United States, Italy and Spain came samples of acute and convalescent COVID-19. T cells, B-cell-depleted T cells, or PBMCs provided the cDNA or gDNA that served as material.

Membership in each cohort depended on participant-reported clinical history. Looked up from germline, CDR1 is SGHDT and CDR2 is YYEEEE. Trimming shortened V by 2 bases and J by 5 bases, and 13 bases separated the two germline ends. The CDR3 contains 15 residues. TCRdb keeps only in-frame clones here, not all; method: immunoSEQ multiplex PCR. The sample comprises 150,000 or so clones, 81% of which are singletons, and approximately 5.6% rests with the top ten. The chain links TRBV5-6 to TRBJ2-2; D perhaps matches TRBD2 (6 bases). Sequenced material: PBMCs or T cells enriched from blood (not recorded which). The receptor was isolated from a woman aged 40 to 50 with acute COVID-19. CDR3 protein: CASSFLGGDTGELFF. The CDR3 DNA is TGTGCCAGCAGCTTTCTGGGGGGAGATACCGGGGAGCTGTTTTTT.